This T cell receptor beta chain derives from a study of blood T cell repertoires in COVID-19. Overall study: The origin of the acute and convalescent COVID-19 samples was the United States, Italy and Spain.

Original handling: By means of reference gene primer amplification, nucleated cell counts were estimated. Profiling relied on immunoSEQ multiplex PCR, and the TCRdb table lists in-frame clones only, not all of them. V, J and clone size were drawn from that table, and D and trimming were deduced from the DNA. This table has roughly 200,000 clones, around 85% appearing once. This TCR was recovered from an older woman with acute or convalescent COVID-19. The sample comprised peripheral blood.

The DNA for the CDR3 is TGTGCCAGCAAGATCCGGGACAGCTCCTACAATGAGCAGTTCTTC. Its translation is CASKIRDSSYNEQFF. This chain joins TRBV28 and TRBJ2-1, with 7 bases identical to TRBD1. The CDR3 spans 15 residues. Per germline, CDR1 MDHEN and CDR2 SYDVKM. The V segment lost 7 bases and the J segment 0 bases; nucleotides outside the gene matches: 6.